One sample yielded the 24 T cell receptor beta chains listed below, sequenced in a study of blood T cell repertoires in COVID-19. Using immunoSEQ multiplex PCR, the repertoire was profiled, and TCRdb retains in-frame clones only, with some absent. The table includes 150,000 to 200,000 clones, around 90% detected once. The sequenced sample was peripheral blood. The source of these receptors is a man between 60 and 75 years old with active or convalescent COVID-19.

The chain has TRBV20-1 and TRBJ1-1; 8 bases match TRBD1. CDR1 and CDR2 (germline): DFQATT, SNEGSKA (reference sequence). With 3 bases clipped from V and 5 bases from J, the junction kept 17 bases outside the gene matches. The CDR3 length is 17 residues. DNA of the CDR3: TGCAGTGCTAGTGGGTTGGCCGCGCAGGGGGCATTTACTGAAGCTTTCTTT. It translates to CSASGLAAQGAFTEAFF.

The chain uses TRBV19 and TRBJ1-1, with unresolved D. The CDR3 has 15 residues. The V and J ends lost 4 bases and 1 base respectively, with 13 bases between them. Germline CDR1 reads LNHDA; CDR2 reads SQIVND (reference sequence). CDR3 sequence reads: CASSTSEVRNTEAFF. The CDR3, as DNA: TGTGCCAGTAGTACCTCCGAGGTGAGGAACACTGAAGCTTTCTTT.

V usage is TRBV5-1 and J usage is TRBJ2-7, with TRBD1 as a possible D gene (6 bases). Trimming left V 4 bases short and J 0 bases short, with 14 bases between. This CDR3 contains 15 residues. Looked up from germline, CDR1 is SGHRS and CDR2 is YFSETQ. CDR3 residues: CASSQINRDSYEQYF. The CDR3, as DNA: TGCGCCAGCAGCCAGATTAACAGGGACTCCTACGAGCAGTACTTC.

The chain links TRBV2 to TRBJ2-7, with no clear D. Trimming cost V 4 bases and J 1 base, with 5 bases left between them. The CDR3 consists of 12 residues. Germline V gene lookup returns CDR1 SNHLY and CDR2 FYNNEI. The CDR3 DNA reads TGTGCCAGCAGTGGCCAGTCCTACGAGCAGTACTTC. Encoded protein: CASSGQSYEQYF.

The chain joins TRBV7-2 to TRBJ2-7; TRBD2 might be the D (7 bases). Germline CDR1 reads SGHTA; CDR2 reads FQGNSA. V was shortened by 2 bases and J by 3 bases, with 14 bases between the two germline ends. This CDR3 comprises 15 residues. The CDR3 here is CASSLSFGGLYEQYF. CDR3 coding DNA: TGTGCCAGCAGCTTAAGTTTCGGGGGGCTCTACGAGCAGTACTTC. The complete variable domain, with remaining parts taken from reference TRBV7-2 and TRBJ2-7, reads GAGVSQSPSNKVTEKGKDVELRCDPISGHTALYWYRQSLGQGLEFLIYFQGNSAPDKSGLPSDRFSAERTGGSVSTLTIQRTQQEDSAVYLCASSLSFGGLYEQYFGPGTRLTVT.

The genes are TRBV5-6 and TRBJ1-3, with D possibly TRBD1 on 6 matching bases. Germline V gene data show CDR1 as SGHDT and CDR2 as YYEEEE. V was trimmed by 1 base and J by 0 bases, leaving 8 bases between them. CDR3 length: 15 amino acids. The CDR3 loop reads CASSLRGFSGNTIYF. CDR3 bases: TGTGCCAGCAGCTTGAGGGGGTTCTCTGGAAACACCATATATTTT.

The J gene is TRBJ1-5, the V gene TRBV4-1; 7 bases align to TRBD1. Germline CDR1 reads MGHRA; CDR2 reads YSYEKL. The CDR3 is made up of 17 amino acids. V dropped 3 bases and J dropped 0; count of bases not matched to a gene: 8. This CDR3 is CASSHAPDRYSNQPQHF. For the CDR3, the DNA is TGCGCCAGCAGCCACGCCCCGGACAGGTATAGCAATCAGCCCCAGCATTTT.

V is TRBV19 and J is TRBJ1-2, with D hard to call. The V gene's germline CDR1 is LNHDA and CDR2 SQIVND (reference sequence). V was trimmed by 3 bases and J by 1 base, leaving 6 bases between them. This CDR3 spans 13 amino acids. As DNA, the CDR3 is TGTGCCAGTAGTATTTCCCTTAACTATGGCTACACCTTC. Protein product: CASSISLNYGYTF.

The genes are TRBV7-6 and TRBJ1-5; D is ambiguous. The CDR3 contains 15 residues. Germline V gives CDR1 SGHVS, CDR2 FNYEAQ. V gave up 0 bases and J gave up 0 bases, with 6 bases separating them. The chain's CDR3 is CASSLAPNSNQPQHF. Written as DNA, the CDR3 is TGTGCCAGCAGCTTAGCCCCTAATAGCAATCAGCCCCAGCATTTT.

The genes are TRBV6-5 and TRBJ2-5; weak D call: TRBD1 (6 bases). The CDR3 totals 15 residues. Trimming pared 5 bases from V and 3 bases from J, leaving 16 bases between. Germline CDR1 reads MNHEY; CDR2 reads SVGAGI. The CDR3: CASSTRDTGKETQYF. The CDR3 DNA sequence: TGTGCCAGCAGTACTCGGGACACGGGAAAAGAGACCCAGTACTTC.

The chain combines TRBV6-5 with TRBJ1-1, with TRBD1 matching 8 bases. The ends lost 2 bases at V and 6 bases at J; junction bases unmatched: 11. The CDR3 length is 16 residues. CDR1 is MNHEY and CDR2 is SVGAGI in the germline V gene. In DNA, the CDR3 is TGTGCCAGCAGTTACGGTTCCGGACAGGGTGTCGCTGAAGCTTTCTTT. Its protein product is CASSYGSGQGVAEAFF.

The chain links TRBV5-4 to TRBJ2-7; 7 nucleotides line up with TRBD2. CDR3 length: 14 amino acids. The germline V gene encodes CDR1 SGHNT and CDR2 YYREEE (reference sequence). After removal of 4 bases from V and 0 bases from J, the junction contained 4 bases not matched to a gene. CDR3 residues: CASSPREASYEQYF. DNA for the CDR3: TGTGCCAGCAGCCCACGGGAGGCCTCCTACGAGCAGTACTTC.

The chain joins TRBV3-1 (or the pseudogene TRBV3-2) to TRBJ1-2, with D hard to call. V was cut by 4 bases and J by 6 bases, with 9 bases left in between. Germline lookup yields CDR1 LGHDT and CDR2 YNNKEL (reference sequence). This CDR3 is 12 amino acids long. The DNA of the CDR3 is TGTGCCAGCAGCCTAGCTGAGGATGGCTACACCTTC. The encoded protein is CASSLAEDGYTF.

This chain's CDR3 is CASIYMNTEAFF. The CDR3 DNA sequence: TGTGCCAGCATTTACATGAACACTGAAGCTTTCTTT. The chain couples TRBV2 to TRBJ1-1; D unresolved. The CDR3 covers 12 residues. The germline V and J ends were trimmed by 7 bases and 0 bases, with 6 bases remaining between them. Looked up from germline, CDR1 is SNHLY and CDR2 is FYNNEI.

This chain uses TRBV14 with TRBJ2-3; a weak D match, TRBD2 (6 bases). The CDR3 consists of 15 residues. Trimming shortened V by 1 base and J by 7 bases, and 15 bases separated the two germline ends. In germline, CDR1 is SGHDN, CDR2 FVKESK. The CDR3 DNA reads as TGTGCCAGCAGCCAAGCCGGGACTTCTTCAAATACGCAGTATTTT. Protein sequence: CASSQAGTSSNTQYF.

The rearrangement uses TRBV7-2 and TRBJ2-1; 11 bases are shared with TRBD2. Trimming cost V 1 base and J 8 bases; bases outside gene matches: 7. The CDR3 spans 16 residues. CDR1 SGHTA and CDR2 FQGNSA come from the germline V gene. CDR3 bases: TGTGCCAGCAGCTTAGTTTTAGCGGGGGGGCCCGATGAGCAGTTCTTC. It codes for CASSLVLAGGPDEQFF. Together with reference TRBV7-2 and TRBJ2-1, the CDR3 gives the full variable domain: GAGVSQSPSNKVTEKGKDVELRCDPISGHTALYWYRQSLGQGLEFLIYFQGNSAPDKSGLPSDRFSAERTGGSVSTLTIQRTQQEDSAVYLCASSLVLAGGPDEQFFGPGTRLTVL.

In this sample, this clone turned up a few times. The J gene is TRBJ1-2, the V gene TRBV28; D perhaps matches TRBD1 (6 bases). Trimming cost V 5 bases and J 7 bases, with 14 bases left between them. The CDR3 runs to 13 residues. Germline loops: CDR1 MDHEN, CDR2 SYDVKM. DNA for the CDR3: TGTGCCAGCAGTCCGGCAGGGGTGGGTGGCTACACCTTC. Translation gives CASSPAGVGGYTF.

The rearrangement joins TRBV6-5 to TRBJ2-7; maybe TRBD1 (6 bases). CDR1 and CDR2 from the germline V gene are MNHEY and SVGAGI. V was shortened by 6 bases and J by 2 bases, with 17 bases between the two germline ends. The CDR3 extends over 15 amino acids. The CDR3 sequence: CASRQTGYGPYEQYF. Written as DNA, the CDR3 is TGTGCCAGCAGGCAAACAGGGTATGGGCCCTACGAGCAGTACTTC.

This CDR3 reads CASSTRQGPNTEAFF. CDR3 bases: TGTGCCAGCAGTACCAGACAGGGGCCCAACACTGAAGCTTTCTTT. V usage is TRBV3-1 (or the pseudogene TRBV3-2) and J usage is TRBJ1-1; TRBD1 matches at 8 bases. CDR1 is LGHDT, CDR2 YNNKEL, per germline (reference sequence). The CDR3 has 15 amino acids. Germline trimming cut 6 bases from V and 2 bases from J; bases unmatched to any gene: 8.

This chain connects TRBV6-2 or TRBV6-3 to TRBJ1-5, with D perhaps TRBD1 (5 bases). Germline V gene lookup returns CDR1 MNHEY and CDR2 SVGEGT. The CDR3 loop spans 15 amino acids. The V gene lost 0 bases and the J gene lost 6 bases, with 12 bases spanning the gap. CDR3 region: CASSYSGGEGQPQHF. As DNA, the CDR3 is TGTGCCAGCAGTTACTCGGGGGGTGAGGGTCAGCCCCAGCATTTT.

This clone appeared a few times. In DNA form, the CDR3 reads TGTGCCAGCAGCTTAGGCGCCGAGTATGGCTACACCTTC. Its translation is CASSLGAEYGYTF. The chain links TRBV7-9 to TRBJ1-2, with D uncertain. V was cut by 1 base and J by 5 bases, with 8 bases left in between. Germline CDR1 is SEHNR and CDR2 is FQNEAQ (reference sequence). This CDR3 comprises 13 residues.

The V call is TRBV27, the J call TRBJ2-7; 9 bases fit TRBD2. CDR3 length equals 17 residues. CDR1 is MNHEY, CDR2 SMNVEV, per germline (reference sequence). The J segment lost 3 bases and the V segment lost 0 bases, leaving 9 bases of the junction unmatched. The CDR3 DNA reads as TGTGCCAGCAGTTTATCACGGGTAGCGGGGGCTTTCTACGAGCAGTACTTC. It encodes CASSLSRVAGAFYEQYF.

V gene TRBV19 combines with J gene TRBJ1-2; 10 bases map to TRBD1. This CDR3 is 16 amino acids long. The V segment lost 3 bases and the J segment 7 bases; nucleotides outside the gene matches: 11. Germline V CDR1 and CDR2: LNHDA, SQIVND (reference sequence). CDR3 bases: TGTGCCAGTAGTATTACTGGTCGGACAGGGGGGTCTGGCTACACCTTC. Its translation: CASSITGRTGGSGYTF.

The genes are TRBV7-2 and TRBJ1-2; 10 bases align to TRBD1. Germline V lookup: CDR1 SGHTA, CDR2 FQGNSA. The CDR3 length is 17 residues. The V and J ends lost 4 bases and 5 bases, in that order; junction bases with no gene match: 13. CDR3 DNA sequence: TGTGCCAGCAGCTCTAATCTCCGGGACAGGGGAGGGTATGGCTACACCTTC. Encoded protein: CASSSNLRDRGGYGYTF.